The 14 T cell receptor beta chains listed next were all sequenced from one sample in a study of blood T cell repertoires in COVID-19. Repertoires were generated with immunoSEQ multiplex PCR, while TCRdb's copy carries only in-frame clones and drops some. The sample records more than 250,000 clones, 86% being singletons. Sequenced input: peripheral blood. These receptors all stem from a man between 18 and 29 years old with active or convalescent COVID-19.

The chain recombines TRBV18 with TRBJ1-2; no firm D call. Germline CDR1 and CDR2: KGHSH and LQKENI. The CDR3 spans 12 residues. The ends were cut back, 3 bases at V and 10 bases at J, with 12 bases in the middle. CDR3: CASSPSIEDYTF. The CDR3 nucleotides are TGTGCCAGCTCACCTTCCATCGAGGACTACACCTTC.

On this clone itself: Distinct nucleotide sequences in the sample also encode this CDR3. V usage is TRBV14 and J usage is TRBJ1-1; D ambiguous. Trimming left V 6 bases short and J 1 base short, with 9 bases between. The germline V gene encodes CDR1 SGHDN and CDR2 FVKESK. This CDR3 is 13 amino acids long. CDR3 nucleotide sequence: TGTGCCAGCAGTCTCGATAGGAACACTGAAGCTTTCTTT. Residues: CASSLDRNTEAFF. Drawing the rest from reference TRBV14 and TRBJ1-1, the complete variable domain is EAGVTQFPSHSVIEKGQTVTLRCDPISGHDNLYWYRRVMGKEIKFLLHFVKESKQDESGMPNNRFLAERTGGTYSTLKVQPAELEDSGVYFCASSLDRNTEAFFGQGTRLTVV.

This chain connects TRBV4-2 to TRBJ2-1, with 7 bases fitting TRBD2. This CDR3 spans 18 amino acids. V dropped 0 bases and J dropped 2; count of bases not matched to a gene: 10. The germline V gene encodes CDR1 LGHNA and CDR2 YNFKEQ. The CDR3 nucleotides are TGTGCCAGCAGCCAAGAATCCCGGCAAGCGGGAACCTACAATGAGCAGTTCTTC. Amino acid sequence: CASSQESRQAGTYNEQFF.

J is TRBJ1-5 and V is TRBV6-5, with 8 bases that match TRBD1. Germline CDR1 MNHEY, CDR2 SVGAGI. Germline trimming cut 7 bases from V and 9 bases from J; bases unmatched to any gene: 14. The CDR3 extends over 15 amino acids. In DNA, the CDR3 is TGTGCCAGCACCGACAGGGGTCACTACCCTGGGCCCCAGCATTTT. Amino acid sequence: CASTDRGHYPGPQHF.

This clone was seen a single time. The chain recombines TRBV28 with TRBJ1-2; 7 bases match TRBD1. The CDR3 totals 14 residues. Trimming at V came to 6 bases and at J to 6 bases, leaving 10 bases not matched to a gene. Germline CDR1 is MDHEN and CDR2 is SYDVKM. In DNA, the CDR3 is TGTGCCAGCAGATCCGAGACAGGGAGAAATGGCTACACCTTC. Its protein is CASRSETGRNGYTF.

In this sample, this clone turned up once. The chain combines TRBV11-1 with TRBJ2-7; the match to TRBD2 covers 8 bases. Germline CDR1 and CDR2: SGHAT and FQDESV (reference sequence). J gave up 3 bases and V 5 bases, and 9 bases lay outside the gene matches. There are 15 residues in the CDR3. In nucleotides, the CDR3 is TGTGCCAGCAGCACCGAATCCAGCGGGGGCTACGAGCAGTACTTC. Translated: CASSTESSGGYEQYF.

V usage is TRBV30 and J usage is TRBJ1-2; maybe TRBD1 (5 bases). From germline, CDR1 is GTSNPN and CDR2 SVGIG (reference sequence). V shed 3 bases and J shed 8 bases, with 16 bases lying between them. This CDR3 region has 13 residues. Here the CDR3 DNA reads TGTGCCTGGAGCGATCGGGGGTACGGCGGCTACACCTTC. Protein sequence: CAWSDRGYGGYTF.

CDR3 DNA: TGTGCCAGTAGAAGAGGACTAGCGGGGACAGATACGCAGTATTTT. This codes for CASRRGLAGTDTQYF. J is TRBJ2-3 and V is TRBV19, with TRBD2 matching 12 bases. There are 15 residues in the CDR3. CDR1 LNHDA and CDR2 SQIVND come from the germline V gene (reference sequence). The J segment lost 3 bases and the V segment lost 6 bases, leaving 4 bases of the junction unmatched.

The chain is built from TRBV12-5 and TRBJ1-1; D is unclear. Trimming shortened V by 2 bases and J by 4 bases, and 5 bases separated the two germline ends. Germline lookup yields CDR1 LGHNT and CDR2 FRNRAP. The CDR3 extends over 12 amino acids. In DNA, the CDR3 is TGTGCTAGTGGTTTGACATTCACTGAAGCTTTCTTT. Translating gives CASGLTFTEAFF. The whole variable domain, remainder taken from reference TRBV12-5 and TRBJ1-1, is DARVTQTPRHKVTEMGQEVTMRCQPILGHNTVFWYRQTMMQGLELLAYFRNRAPLDDSGMPKDRFSAEMPDATLATLKIQPSEPRDSAVYFCASGLTFTEAFFGQGTRLTVV.

The rearrangement links TRBV13 to TRBJ2-3; tentative D call: TRBD2 (5 bases). V lost 4 bases and J 7 bases, leaving 9 bases between the germline ends. Germline-derived CDR1 and CDR2 are PRHDT and FYEKMQ (reference sequence). The CDR3 spans 12 residues. The CDR3 DNA reads as TGTGCCAGCAGCTATACGGGAAATACGCAGTATTTT. Protein: CASSYTGNTQYF.

This chain links TRBV2 with TRBJ1-5; TRBD1 matches 8 bases. The germline V gene has CDR1 SNHLY and CDR2 FYNNEI. The ends lost 6 bases at V and 7 bases at J; junction bases unmatched: 5. This CDR3 comprises 13 residues. DNA of the CDR3: TGTGCCAGCAGGGCGACAGGGGACCAGCCCCAGCATTTT. Translated: CASRATGDQPQHF.

The chain carries TRBV28 and TRBJ2-1; the match to TRBD2 covers 7 bases. CDR1 is MDHEN, CDR2 SYDVKM, per germline. V lost 5 bases to trimming and J lost 6 bases; unmatched junction nucleotides: 10. There are 15 residues in the CDR3. In DNA form, the CDR3 reads TGTGCCAGCAGTACTAGCGAGGGATCGGTCAATGAGCAGTTCTTC. This encodes CASSTSEGSVNEQFF.

The sample holds a few counts of this clone. This sequence joins TRBV24-1 and TRBJ2-7; 7 bases are shared with TRBD1. The V segment lost 10 bases and the J segment 3 bases; nucleotides outside the gene matches: 5. Germline CDR1 KGHDR, CDR2 SFDVKD. CDR3 length: 12 amino acids. Here the CDR3 DNA reads TGTGCCACAAGGGGGCCCATCTACGAGCAGTACTTC. Its translation is CATRGPIYEQYF.

The chain carries TRBV7-2 and TRBJ1-1; D remains ambiguous. Per germline, CDR1 SGHTA and CDR2 FQGNSA. CDR3 length: 13 residues. Trimming cost V 1 base and J 8 bases, with 11 bases left between them. The CDR3 sequence: CASSLGLRREAFF. The CDR3 nucleotides are TGTGCCAGCAGCTTAGGTCTACGGAGAGAAGCTTTCTTT. The full variable domain, in which reference TRBV7-2 and TRBJ1-1 provide the parts outside the CDR3, is GAGVSQSPSNKVTEKGKDVELRCDPISGHTALYWYRQSLGQGLEFLIYFQGNSAPDKSGLPSDRFSAERTGGSVSTLTIQRTQQEDSAVYLCASSLGLRREAFFGQGTRLTVV.